Listed below are T cell receptor beta chains from one sample, sequenced in a study of T cell responses to AZD1222 COVID-19 vaccine. Sequencing was performed with immunoSEQ multiplex PCR; in TCRdb, only in-frame clones are kept and a portion is missing. Seen here are around 99,000 clones, approximately 91% observed once, and the top ten hold under 20%. Material: peripheral blood, obtained on day 0 of AZD1222 vaccination. The receptors stem from an adult in good health. Both conserved end residues are part of each CDR3. A D gene is named only where the DNA matches it firmly. Rows may omit the clone size; those that give it use once, few, many or a size class.

cdr3_length	d_call	v_call	j_call	clone_size	cdr3_nt	cdr3_aa
15	-	TRBV5-5	TRBJ1-5	once	TGTGCCAGCAGCTTGGATCCGAGAAGCAATCAGCCCCAGCATTTT	CASSLDPRSNQPQHF
13	-	TRBV5-1	TRBJ2-3	-	TGCGCCAGCAGAGTGTCTAGCACAGATACGCAGTATTTT	CASRVSSTDTQYF
13	-	TRBV6-5	TRBJ2-7	-	TGTGCCAGCACCCGGACACGAGAGTACGAGCAGTACTTC	CASTRTREYEQYF
21	TRBD2	TRBV14	TRBJ2-5	-	TGTGCCAGCAGCCAAGTTGGGAACGGGACTACCTTAGGATGGGGGCAAGAGACCCAGTACTTC	CASSQVGNGTTLGWGQETQYF
16	TRBD1	TRBV6-5	TRBJ2-2	-	TGTGCCAGCAGTTCCTACAGGGGGCTTAGCGCCGGGGAGCTGTTTTTT	CASSSYRGLSAGELFF
15	TRBD1	TRBV5-1	TRBJ1-6	-	TGCGCCAGCAGCTCCACAGGGGATAGTAATTCACCCCTCCACTTT	CASSSTGDSNSPLHF
14	-	TRBV9	TRBJ1-2	-	TGTGCCAGCAGCGTAGGGGGGACTAACTATGGCTACACCTTC	CASSVGGTNYGYTF
14	TRBD1	TRBV18	TRBJ2-3	-	TGTGCCAGCTCCCCGACAGGGATCACAGATACGCAGTATTTT	CASSPTGITDTQYF
14	TRBD2	TRBV2	TRBJ2-3	-	TGTGCCAGCAGGTTGGGGGGGGGTAAAGATACGCAGTATTTT	CASRLGGGKDTQYF
13	-	TRBV2	TRBJ2-1	-	TGTGCCAGCAGGAGAGGGACCGGCAATGAGCAGTTCTTC	CASRRGTGNEQFF
15	-	TRBV2	TRBJ1-4	once	TGTGCCAGCAGTGTTTCCGCAGGCCTGAATGAAAAACTGTTTTTT	CASSVSAGLNEKLFF
16	TRBD1	TRBV7-9	TRBJ1-2	-	TGTGCCAGCAGCTCTCTACCTGGACAGGGGGCCTGGGGCTACACCTTC	CASSSLPGQGAWGYTF
15	TRBD1	TRBV6-5	TRBJ1-6	-	TGTGCCAGCCTCCGGGACAGGGGTGTAGGATCACCCCTCCACTTT	CASLRDRGVGSPLHF
15	TRBD1	TRBV6-5	TRBJ2-5	-	TGTGCCAGCAGGAATCGACAGGGGGGAACGGAGACCCAGTACTTC	CASRNRQGGTETQYF
15	-	TRBV28	TRBJ1-5	once	TGTGCCAGCAGTAGCGCGGGCGGGGGCAATCAGCCCCAGCATTTT	CASSSAGGGNQPQHF
14	TRBD1	TRBV15	TRBJ1-5	-	TGTGCCACCTCCGGGGGACAGGGCAATCAGCCCCAGCATTTT	CATSGGQGNQPQHF
16	TRBD2	TRBV5-4	TRBJ2-5	-	TGTGCCAGCAGCCCTACGGGACTAGCGGGAGCCAAGACCCAGTACTTC	CASSPTGLAGAKTQYF
13	-	TRBV7-2	TRBJ1-2	-	TGTGCCAGCAGGCCCGGGGGATTGTATGGCTACACCTTC	CASRPGGLYGYTF
14	-	TRBV4-3	TRBJ1-1	-	TGCGCCAGCAGCCACGGACAGTTCAACACTGAAGCTTTCTTT	CASSHGQFNTEAFF
13	TRBD1	TRBV2	TRBJ1-2	-	TGCGAGGCGGGCCGGGGGACAGCGGATGGCTACACCTTC	CEAGRGTADGYTF
16	-	TRBV23-1	TRBJ2-7	-	TGCGCCAGCAGTTCCCCCGAAGGAGCCGCCTCCTACGAGCAGTACTTC	CASSSPEGAASYEQYF
15	-	TRBV6-5	TRBJ1-2	-	TGTGCCAGCAGGGTCTATCCCAGGGCTAACTATGGCTACACCTTC	CASRVYPRANYGYTF
13	-	TRBV3-1/TRBV3-2	TRBJ2-7	-	TGTGCCAGCAGCCGGAACTTCTACCACGAGCAGTACTTC	CASSRNFYHEQYF
17	TRBD2	TRBV5-4	TRBJ2-5	-	TGTGCCAGCAGCCCAGGTGGGCTAGCGGGGGGGCGAGAGACCCAGTACTTC	CASSPGGLAGGRETQYF
12	-	TRBV10-3	TRBJ1-2	-	TGTGCCATCAGTGTGACGGGGAGTGGCTACACCTTC	CAISVTGSGYTF
14	-	TRBV11-3	TRBJ1-1	-	TGTGCCAGCAGCTTAATGGGGCCAGGCACTGAAGCTTTCTTT	CASSLMGPGTEAFF
15	-	TRBV5-1	TRBJ1-1	-	TGCGCCAGCAGCCCTCAAACAGGGTCGAACACTGAAGCTTTCTTT	CASSPQTGSNTEAFF
15	-	TRBV9	TRBJ1-3	few	TGTGCCAGCAGCGTAGATGGTGTGTCTGGAAACACCATATATTTT	CASSVDGVSGNTIYF
15	TRBD2	TRBV19	TRBJ2-1	once	TGTGCCAGTAGCCCCTGGGGGGGACTTTACAATGAGCAGTTCTTC	CASSPWGGLYNEQFF
15	-	TRBV5-4	TRBJ2-1	-	TGTGCCAGCAGCTTGGCCGGTATTGAGGGGGGTGAGCAGTTCTTC	CASSLAGIEGGEQFF
15	TRBD2	TRBV5-1	TRBJ2-7	few	TGCGCCAGCAGCTCCGGACTAGCTCCTATCACCGAGCAGTACTTC	CASSSGLAPITEQYF
14	-	TRBV5-1	TRBJ2-5	-	TGCGCCAGCAGCCCTTCGGGGAGTCAAGAGACCCAGTACTTC	CASSPSGSQETQYF
15	TRBD2	TRBV7-3	TRBJ2-1	-	TGTGCCAGCAGCTCCTTACTAGCGGGCCGCAATGAGCAGTTCTTC	CASSSLLAGRNEQFF
14	TRBD1	TRBV7-9	TRBJ1-2	-	TGTGCCAGCAGCTTAGTCCAGGGGGTCTATGGCTACACCTTC	CASSLVQGVYGYTF
13	-	TRBV19	TRBJ1-1	few	TGTGCCACCATCCCTTGGTCGAACACTGAAGCTTTCTTT	CATIPWSNTEAFF
14	-	TRBV5-4	TRBJ2-3	-	TGTGCCAGCAGGGAGGGGGGAATAACAGATACGCAGTATTTT	CASREGGITDTQYF
13	-	TRBV7-2	TRBJ1-2	-	TGTGCCAGCAGCTTAGGGGGGCAGGGTGGCTACACCTTC	CASSLGGQGGYTF
15	-	TRBV6-2/TRBV6-3	TRBJ2-7	once	TGTGCCAGCAGTGTAACTGGGGGAATAATTTACGAGCAGTACTTC	CASSVTGGIIYEQYF
12	-	TRBV11-1	TRBJ1-6	-	TGTGCCAGCAAGGCAGGGGCCTCACCCCTCCACTTT	CASKAGASPLHF
13	TRBD2	TRBV11-3	TRBJ2-1	-	TGTGCCAGCCGACCTAGCGGGGGCTTTGAGCAGTTCTTC	CASRPSGGFEQFF
16	TRBD1	TRBV5-1	TRBJ2-3	-	TGCGCCAGCAGCCCTGGGACAGGGGGCGCCGGAGATACGCAGTATTTT	CASSPGTGGAGDTQYF
15	TRBD2	TRBV6-4	TRBJ2-2	-	TGTGCCAGCCGATTCCTAGCGGAGAACACCGGGGAGCTGTTTTTT	CASRFLAENTGELFF
15	-	TRBV14	TRBJ2-5	once	TGTGCCAGCAGCCAAGAAATAGCGACCCAAGAGACCCAGTACTTC	CASSQEIATQETQYF
16	-	TRBV7-3	TRBJ2-1	-	TGTGCCAGCAGCTTAAACCCGGGGCTGGGCGGAAATGAGCAGTTCTTC	CASSLNPGLGGNEQFF
16	-	TRBV9	TRBJ2-3	-	TGTGCCAGCAGCCCCCAAGCGGCTAAAAGCACAGATACGCAGTATTTT	CASSPQAAKSTDTQYF